This T cell receptor beta chain was captured by sequencing in a study of blood T cell repertoires in COVID-19. This clone has just a few counts. The CDR3 is 12 amino acids. Germline assignment: CDR1 PRHDT and CDR2 FYEKMQ (reference sequence). V lost 4 bases and J lost 3, with 6 bases in between. TCRdb's copy holds only in-frame clones and misses some; the assay was immunoSEQ multiplex PCR. The repertoire consists of 40,000 to 45,000 clones, with approximately 71% occurring once and the leading ten covering 6.2%. Sequencing was performed on peripheral blood. The rearrangement uses TRBV13 and TRBJ1-1; D is unresolved. The receptor comes from an elderly man with acute or convalescent COVID-19. The CDR3 spells CASSSLYTEAFF. The CDR3 DNA sequence: TGTGCCAGCAGCTCCTTATACACTGAAGCTTTCTTT.